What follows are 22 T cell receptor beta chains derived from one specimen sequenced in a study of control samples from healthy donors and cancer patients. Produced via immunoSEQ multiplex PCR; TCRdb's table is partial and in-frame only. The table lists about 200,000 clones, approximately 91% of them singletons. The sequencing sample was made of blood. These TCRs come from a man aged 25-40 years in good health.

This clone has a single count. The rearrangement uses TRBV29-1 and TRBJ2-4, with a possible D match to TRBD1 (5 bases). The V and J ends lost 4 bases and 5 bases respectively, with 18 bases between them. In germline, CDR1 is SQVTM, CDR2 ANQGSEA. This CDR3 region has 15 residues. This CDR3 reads CSVAKGARGENIQYF. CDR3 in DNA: TGCAGCGTTGCTAAAGGGGCGCGAGGTGAAAACATTCAGTACTTC.

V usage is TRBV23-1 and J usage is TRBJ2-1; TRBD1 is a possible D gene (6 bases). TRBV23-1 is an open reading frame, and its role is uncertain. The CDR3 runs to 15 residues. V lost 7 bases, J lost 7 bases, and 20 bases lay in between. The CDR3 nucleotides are TGCGCCAGCACCCTGGAGGAGACAGGAGGAAATGAGCAGTTCTTC. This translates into CASTLEETGGNEQFF.

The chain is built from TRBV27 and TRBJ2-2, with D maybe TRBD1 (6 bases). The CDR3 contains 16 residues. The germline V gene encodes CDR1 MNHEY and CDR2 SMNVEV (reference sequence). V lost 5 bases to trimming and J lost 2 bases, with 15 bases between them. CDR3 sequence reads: CASSPPAGDNTGELFF. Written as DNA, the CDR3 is TGTGCCAGCAGTCCCCCAGCAGGGGATAACACCGGGGAGCTGTTTTTT.

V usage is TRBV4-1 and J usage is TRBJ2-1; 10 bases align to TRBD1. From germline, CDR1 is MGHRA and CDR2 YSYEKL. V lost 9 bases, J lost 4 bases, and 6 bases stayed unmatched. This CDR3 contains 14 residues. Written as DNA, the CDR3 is TGCGCCAGTGGGGGGGACAGGGGTTACAATGAGCAGTTCTTC. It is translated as CASGGDRGYNEQFF.

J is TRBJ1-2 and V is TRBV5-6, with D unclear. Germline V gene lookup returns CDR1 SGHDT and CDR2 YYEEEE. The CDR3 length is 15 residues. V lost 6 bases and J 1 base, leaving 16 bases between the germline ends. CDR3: CASKLLQTGNYGYTF. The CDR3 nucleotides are TGTGCCAGCAAACTCCTTCAAACGGGTAACTATGGCTACACCTTC.

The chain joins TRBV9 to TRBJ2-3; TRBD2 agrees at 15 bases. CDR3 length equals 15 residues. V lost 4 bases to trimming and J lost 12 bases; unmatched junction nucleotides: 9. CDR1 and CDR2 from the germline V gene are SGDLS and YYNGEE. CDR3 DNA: TGTGCCAGCAGCCCCGGACTAGCGGGGGGGTTTCCCCAGTATTTT. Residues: CASSPGLAGGFPQYF.

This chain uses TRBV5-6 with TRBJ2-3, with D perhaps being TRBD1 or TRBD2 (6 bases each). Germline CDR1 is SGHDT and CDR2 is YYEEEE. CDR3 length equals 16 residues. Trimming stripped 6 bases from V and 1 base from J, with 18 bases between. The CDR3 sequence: CASTRTSGARTDTQYF. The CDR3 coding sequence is TGTGCCAGCACAAGAACGTCGGGGGCCCGCACAGATACGCAGTATTTT.

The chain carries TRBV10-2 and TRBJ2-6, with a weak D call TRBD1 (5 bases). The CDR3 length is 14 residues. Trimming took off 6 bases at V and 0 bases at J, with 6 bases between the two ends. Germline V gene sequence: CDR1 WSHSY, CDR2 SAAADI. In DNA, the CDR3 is TGCGCCAGCAGGGACATCTCTGGGGCCAACGTCCTGACTTTC. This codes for CASRDISGANVLTF.

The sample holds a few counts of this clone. The CDR3 region is CASTEGGTARNGYTF. The CDR3 DNA reads as TGTGCCAGCACCGAAGGGGGGACAGCGAGGAATGGCTACACCTTC. The chain joins TRBV6-5 to TRBJ1-2; 7 bases match TRBD1. V gave up 7 bases and J gave up 6 bases; unmatched junction bases: 14. Germline V gives CDR1 MNHEY, CDR2 SVGAGI. CDR3 length: 15 residues.

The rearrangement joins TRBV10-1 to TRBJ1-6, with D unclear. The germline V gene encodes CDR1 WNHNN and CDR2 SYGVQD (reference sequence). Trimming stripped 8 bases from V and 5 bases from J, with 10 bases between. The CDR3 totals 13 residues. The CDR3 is CASRRGDNSPLHF. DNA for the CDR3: TGCGCCAGCCGCCGTGGGGATAATTCACCCCTCCACTTT.

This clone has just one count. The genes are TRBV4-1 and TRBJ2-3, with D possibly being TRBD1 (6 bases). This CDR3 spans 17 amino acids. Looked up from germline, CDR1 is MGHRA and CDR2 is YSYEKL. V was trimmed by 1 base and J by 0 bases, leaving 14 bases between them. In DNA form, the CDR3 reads TGCGCCAGCAGCCAAGGGCCTGGACAGAGTAGCACAGATACGCAGTATTTT. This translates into CASSQGPGQSSTDTQYF.

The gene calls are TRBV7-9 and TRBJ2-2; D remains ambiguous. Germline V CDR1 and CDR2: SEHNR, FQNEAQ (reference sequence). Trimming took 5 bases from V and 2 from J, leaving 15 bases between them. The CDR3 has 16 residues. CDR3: CASSRDIGLNTGELFF. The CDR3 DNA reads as TGTGCCAGCAGCCGCGATATAGGCCTCAACACCGGGGAGCTGTTTTTT. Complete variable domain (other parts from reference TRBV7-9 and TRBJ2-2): DTGVSQNPRHKITKRGQNVTFRCDPISEHNRLYWYRQTLGQGPEFLTYFQNEAQLEKSRLLSDRFSAERPKGSFSTLEIQRTEQGDSAMYLCASSRDIGLNTGELFFGEGSRLTVL.

The CDR3 DNA reads TGTGCCAGCACTCCAACCGGGACAGGGGGCATGATCCGCTACACCTTC. Protein product: CASTPTGTGGMIRYTF. V gene TRBV6-6 combines with J gene TRBJ1-2; 12 bases line up with TRBD1. From germline, CDR1 is MNHNY and CDR2 SVGAGI (reference sequence). This CDR3 is 16 amino acids long. The V and J ends lost 7 bases and 9 bases, in that order; junction bases with no gene match: 15.

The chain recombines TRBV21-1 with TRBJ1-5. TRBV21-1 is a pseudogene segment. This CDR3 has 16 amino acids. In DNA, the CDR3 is TGTGCCAGCAGCAAAGTGGCAGGCGGGCAAAATCAGCCCCAGCATTTT. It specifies CASSKVAGGQNQPQHF.

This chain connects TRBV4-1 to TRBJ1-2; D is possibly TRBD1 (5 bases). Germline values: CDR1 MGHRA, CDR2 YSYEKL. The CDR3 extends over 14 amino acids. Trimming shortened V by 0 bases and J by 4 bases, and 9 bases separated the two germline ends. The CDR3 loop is CASSQDPGSYGYTF. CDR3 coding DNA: TGCGCCAGCAGCCAAGATCCAGGGAGCTATGGCTACACCTTC.

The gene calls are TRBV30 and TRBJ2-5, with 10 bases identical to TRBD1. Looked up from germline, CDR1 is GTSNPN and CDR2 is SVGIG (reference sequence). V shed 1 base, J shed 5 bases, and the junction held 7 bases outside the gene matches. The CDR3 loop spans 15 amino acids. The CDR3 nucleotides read TGTGCCTGGAGTGGAAAGACAGGGGGCAGGGAGACCCAGTACTTC. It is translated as CAWSGKTGGRETQYF.

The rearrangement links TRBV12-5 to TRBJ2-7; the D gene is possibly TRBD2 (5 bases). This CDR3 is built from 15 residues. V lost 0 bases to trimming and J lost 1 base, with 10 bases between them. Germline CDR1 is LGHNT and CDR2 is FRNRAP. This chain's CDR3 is CASGLVSSPSYEQYF. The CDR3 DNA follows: TGTGCTAGTGGTTTGGTATCTAGCCCGTCCTACGAGCAGTACTTC.

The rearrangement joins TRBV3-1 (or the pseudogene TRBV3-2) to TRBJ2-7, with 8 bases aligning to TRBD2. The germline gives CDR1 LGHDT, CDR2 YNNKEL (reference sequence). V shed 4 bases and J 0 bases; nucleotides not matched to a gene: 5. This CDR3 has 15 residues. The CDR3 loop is CASSLRTSNSYEQYF. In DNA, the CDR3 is TGTGCCAGCAGCCTTCGGACTAGCAACTCCTACGAGCAGTACTTC.

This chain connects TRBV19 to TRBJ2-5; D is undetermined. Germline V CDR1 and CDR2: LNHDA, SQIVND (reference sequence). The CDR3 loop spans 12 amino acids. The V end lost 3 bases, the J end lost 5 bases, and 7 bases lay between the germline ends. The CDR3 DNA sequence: TGTGCCAGTAGTATGCAGTACGAGACCCAGTACTTC. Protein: CASSMQYETQYF.

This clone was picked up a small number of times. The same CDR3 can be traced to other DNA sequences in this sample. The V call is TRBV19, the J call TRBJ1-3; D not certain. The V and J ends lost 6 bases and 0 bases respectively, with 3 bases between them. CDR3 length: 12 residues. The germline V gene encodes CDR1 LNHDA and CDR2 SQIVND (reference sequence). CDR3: CASRGSGNTIYF. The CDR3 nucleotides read TGTGCCAGTAGGGGCTCTGGAAACACCATATATTTT.

The DNA of the CDR3 is TGTGCCAGCAGTGCCCCCGGGACAGGGAAAATCAACACTGAAGCTTTCTTT. This translates into CASSAPGTGKINTEAFF. This chain links TRBV6-4 with TRBJ1-1; 9 bases are shared with TRBD1. This CDR3 spans 17 amino acids. With 4 bases clipped from V and 2 bases from J, the junction kept 11 bases outside the gene matches. The V gene's germline CDR1 is MRHNA and CDR2 SNTAGT.

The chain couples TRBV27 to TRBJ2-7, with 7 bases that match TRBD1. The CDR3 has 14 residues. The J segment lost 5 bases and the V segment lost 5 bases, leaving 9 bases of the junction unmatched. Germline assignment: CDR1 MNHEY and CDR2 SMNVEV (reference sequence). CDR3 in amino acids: CASSPRDSRHEQYF. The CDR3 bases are TGTGCCAGCAGTCCCCGGGACAGCCGACACGAGCAGTACTTC.